This T cell receptor (beta chain) was identified during a study of cytomegalovirus exposure and HLA in healthy donors (dated by TCRdb to the late 2010s). Background on the whole study: The 666 repertoires of the first cohort and the roughly 120 validation repertoires were produced on the same platform, according to a later analysis. The study aimed to test whether signatures of past pathogen exposure could be identified by cataloging public T cell receptors. Along with the roughly 700-subject first cohort, a separate validation cohort of 120 different subjects was used. High-throughput TCR immunosequencing, statistical association of individual TCRs with disease status, and machine learning were combined to predict cytomegalovirus infection status.

The donors were included in the validation cohort of roughly 120 subjects, a group kept apart from the roughly 700-subject first cohort. Comments on this clone: It lacks a known antigen. No clone much larger than this one lies a single base away; base qualities are absent.

The cysteine opens and the phenylalanine closes a CDR3 of 12 amino acids. This entry keeps only the CDR3 DNA: 36 bases, framed from base 1. The CDR1 and CDR2 encoded by the germline V gene (reference sequence) are GTSNPN and SVGIG. V loses 0 bases, J loses 6 bases, and the germline ends lie 6 bases apart. Receptor libraries were prepared by the immunoSEQ multiplex PCR assay. The study's own analysis went as follows. A statistical classification framework was developed to diagnose cytomegalovirus status using the catalog of TCR beta chain sequences. TCRdb holds this immuneACCESS table with in-frame rearrangements only. Some clones are missing; in checked studies, unresolved V genes explain under half, and the rest has no known cause. The D gene and trimming were derived from the DNA, and the V and J assignments and clone size from that table. In this sample the table shows 160,000 or so clones, more than 75% of which occur a single time. The leading ten clones occupy approximately 1.5% of the sample.

Here is what the overall study found, with its caveats: The authors suggested that the approach could potentially be extended to other disease states and immunological phenotypes. Of the cluster scores, about 94% were above 0 in a later analysis, which found that TCRs clustered in the first cohort also tended to co-occur in the 120 or so validation repertoires. Most TCR sequences were seen in very few donors, while some public TCRs were found in many individuals. The study listed approximately 160 TCR beta chains as associated with cytomegalovirus. A few of the identified cytomegalovirus-associated TCR beta chains were confirmed in vitro to be specific for cytomegalovirus antigens. All 110 or so repertoires were used to score co-occurrence in the validation cohort in a later analysis, because that analysis had no HLA typing for the cohort. The classifier was reported to diagnose cytomegalovirus status with high specificity and sensitivity in both the original and validation cohorts.

The source is a woman in her 30s in good health and CMV-seronegative. This chain is built from TRBV30 and TRBJ1-5; matching of 5 bases hints at TRBD1 as the D gene. The sample comprised PBMCs. The nucleotides are TGTGCCTGGAGTGTAGGGGTTCAGCCCCAGCATTTT. It translates to CAWSVGVQPQHF.